This T cell receptor beta chain stems from a study of T cells in tuberculosis. Clones were sequenced by immunoSEQ multiplex PCR, and TCRdb holds only the in-frame ones, with some missing. The sample records tens of thousands of clones, around 92% being singletons. About this clone: As yet, its antigen is unknown.

Documented time point: new active TB diagnosis, blood taken before or within 7 days of starting treatment. In germline, CDR1 is SNHLY, CDR2 FYNNEI. CDR3 length: 14 residues. Trimming removed 5 bases from V and 10 bases from J; junction bases left unmatched: 6. Study-level points and caveats: Selection depended on which cryopreserved specimens were available.

The TCR originated in an adult with tuberculosis. Some clones in this sample may be carry-over from other donors' samples. Specimen: PBMCs, collected at tuberculosis diagnosis. The rearrangement uses TRBV2 and TRBJ2-1; 12 bases map to TRBD1. The CDR3: CASSQGTGGKEQFF. CDR3 bases: TGTGCCAGCAGTCAAGGGACAGGGGGCAAAGAGCAGTTCTTC.